This T cell receptor beta chain was captured in a study of blood T cell repertoires in COVID-19. Study context: Acute and convalescent COVID-19 specimens originated in the United States, Italy and Spain.

Trimming took off 5 bases at V and 9 bases at J, with 9 bases between the two ends. This CDR3 comprises 12 residues. Germline assignment: CDR1 SGDLS and CDR2 YYNGEE. TCRdb's copy holds only in-frame clones and misses some; the assay was immunoSEQ multiplex PCR. The sample records more than 55,000 clones, around 77% being singletons. Sequenced input: peripheral blood. The TCR comes from an elderly man with active or convalescent COVID-19. The J gene is TRBJ1-6, the V gene TRBV9; D not certain. Here the CDR3 DNA reads TGTGCCAGCAGTCTAGGGAGTTCACCCCTCCACTTT. This gives the protein CASSLGSSPLHF. The full variable domain, with the rest looked up from reference TRBV9 and TRBJ1-6, is DSGVTQTPKHLITATGQRVTLRCSPRSGDLSVYWYQQSLDQGLQFLIQYYNGEERAKGNILERFSAQQFPDLHSELNLSSLELGDSALYFCASSLGSSPLHFGNGTRLTVT.